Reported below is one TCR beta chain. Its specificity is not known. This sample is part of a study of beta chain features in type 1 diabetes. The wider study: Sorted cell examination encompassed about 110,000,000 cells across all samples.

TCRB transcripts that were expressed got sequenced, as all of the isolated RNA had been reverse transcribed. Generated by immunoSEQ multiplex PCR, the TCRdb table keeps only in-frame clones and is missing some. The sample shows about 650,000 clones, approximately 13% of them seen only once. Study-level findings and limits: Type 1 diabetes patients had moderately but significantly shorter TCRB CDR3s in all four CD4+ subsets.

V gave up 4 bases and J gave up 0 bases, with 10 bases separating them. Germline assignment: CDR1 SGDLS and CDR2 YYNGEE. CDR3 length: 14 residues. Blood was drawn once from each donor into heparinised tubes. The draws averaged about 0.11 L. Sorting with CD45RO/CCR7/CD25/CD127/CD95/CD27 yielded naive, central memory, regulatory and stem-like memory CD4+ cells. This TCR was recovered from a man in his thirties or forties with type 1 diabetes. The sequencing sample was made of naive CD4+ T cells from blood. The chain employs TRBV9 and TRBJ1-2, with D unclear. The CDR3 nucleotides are TGTGCCAGCAGCCCACAAGTAGCTAACTATGGCTACACCTTC. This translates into CASSPQVANYGYTF.